This T cell receptor beta chain was profiled in a study of control samples from healthy donors and cancer patients. This clone is a singleton in its sample. Measured with immunoSEQ multiplex PCR; TCRdb has only the in-frame clones, and not every one. The table lists 260,000 or so clones, roughly four fifths of them singletons. This CDR3 is 13 amino acids long. Germline V lookup: CDR1 MNHEY, CDR2 SVGAGI. The V gene lost 10 bases and the J gene lost 5 bases, with 17 bases spanning the gap. The clonotype comes from a woman aged 55-70 years with lung cancer. Material for sequencing was PBMCs. This rearrangement joins TRBV6-5 to TRBJ1-2, with D hard to call. In DNA form, the CDR3 reads TGTGCCACGACGGCGGTTTCTGATTATGGCTACACCTTC. Translated: CATTAVSDYGYTF.